Below are 16 T cell receptor beta chains sequenced from a single sample in a study of response to subunit inactivated influenza vaccine. TCRdb analysed the RT-PCR reads with MiXCR anew, one entry per CDR3 protein. Of 560,000 or so distinct CDR3 sequences in the sample, roughly 8.2% are singletons; the top ten hold around 13%. The sample consisted of PBMCs from blood, taken around 25 months after vaccination. The receptors here all came from a man aged 50 to 69 who received an inactivated influenza vaccine.

About this clonotype: A much larger clone differs from this one at a single base, so this may be a read error. The V and J genes are TRBV18 and TRBJ1-1; D not certain. Germline CDR1 KGHSH, CDR2 LQKENI. This CDR3 is 13 amino acids long. The CDR3 region is CASSPPANTETFF. CDR3 nucleotide sequence: TGTGCCAGCTCACCACCGGCGAACACTGAAACTTTCTTT. Together with reference TRBV18 and TRBJ1-1, the CDR3 gives the full variable domain: NAGVMQNPRHLVRRRGQEARLRCSPMKGHSHVYWYRQLPEEGLKFMVYLQKENIIDESGMPKERFSAEFPKEGPSILRIQQVVRGDSAAYFCASSPPANTETFFGQGTRLTVV.

A few counts support this clonotype. The J gene is TRBJ2-7, the V gene TRBV6-2 or TRBV6-3; no clear D. Per the germline V gene, CDR1 is MNHEY and CDR2 is SVGEGT. V dropped 2 bases and J dropped 4 bases, with 6 bases sitting between them. The CDR3 consists of 12 residues. In nucleotides, the CDR3 is TGTGCCAGCAGTTACAACGGTTACGAGCAGTACTTC. It yields the protein CASSYNGYEQYF.

The rearrangement uses TRBV11-2 and TRBJ2-5; 7 bases are shared with TRBD1. Germline-derived CDR1 and CDR2 are SGHAT and FQNNGV. This CDR3 is built from 15 residues. V shed 2 bases, J shed 4 bases, and the junction held 7 bases outside the gene matches. In DNA form, the CDR3 reads TGTGCCAGCAGCTTAAGTGGACAGGCCCGAGAGACCCAGTACTTC. It translates to CASSLSGQARETQYF.

Many counts were recorded for this clonotype. The chain combines TRBV14 with TRBJ1-2; no reliable D call. This CDR3 is built from 16 residues. Germline CDR1 is SGHDN and CDR2 is FVKESK. Between the trimmed V and J ends, which lost 4 bases and 1 base, there was a span of 16 bases. As DNA, the CDR3 is TGTGCCAGCAGCCCGAATGACATGTGGATTAACTATGGCTACACCTTC. This sequence encodes CASSPNDMWINYGYTF. Combining the CDR3 with reference TRBV14 and TRBJ1-2 gives the whole variable domain EAGVTQFPSHSVIEKGQTVTLRCDPISGHDNLYWYRRVMGKEIKFLLHFVKESKQDESGMPNNRFLAERTGGTYSTLKVQPAELEDSGVYFCASSPNDMWINYGYTFGSGTRLTVV.

This clonotype has just a few counts. The V and J genes are TRBV5-5 and TRBJ2-7, with 9 nucleotides matching TRBD1. The germline gives CDR1 SGHKS, CDR2 YYEKEE (reference sequence). Trimming took 2 bases from V and 5 from J; bases not matched to a gene: 5. This CDR3 has 14 residues. As DNA, the CDR3 is TGTGCCAGCAGCTTTGGGACAGGGTGGAACGAGCAGTACTTC. Translated, it gives CASSFGTGWNEQYF.

This clonotype was picked up a small number of times. The J gene is TRBJ2-1, the V gene TRBV5-5, with D possibly matching TRBD1 (5 bases). This CDR3 is 13 amino acids long. The V gene lost 6 bases and the J gene lost 4 bases, with 11 bases spanning the gap. Germline CDR1 reads SGHKS; CDR2 reads YYEKEE (reference sequence). Here the CDR3 DNA reads TGTGCCAGCACCGTGACAGCTTACAATGAGCAGTTCTTC. This sequence encodes CASTVTAYNEQFF. Variable domain in full (rest from reference TRBV5-5 and TRBJ2-1): DAGVTQSPTHLIKTRGQQVTLRCSPISGHKSVSWYQQVLGQGPQFIFQYYEKEERGRGNFPDRFSARQFPNYSSELNVNALLLGDSALYLCASTVTAYNEQFFGPGTRLTVL.

This clonotype was seen repeatedly, ten times or more. The chain couples TRBV5-1 to TRBJ1-1; 9 bases are shared with TRBD1. After removal of 4 bases from V and 0 bases from J, the junction contained 4 bases not matched to a gene. CDR1 is SGHRS, CDR2 YFSETQ, per germline. This CDR3 has 15 residues. CDR3 protein: CASSTGTGMNTEAFF. The CDR3 DNA reads TGCGCCAGCAGCACAGGGACAGGGATGAACACTGAAGCTTTCTTT.

This clonotype was seen more than once but under ten times. The chain's CDR3 is CASSLTGGYQPQHF. Here the CDR3 DNA reads TGTGCCAGCAGCTTGACAGGGGGTTATCAGCCCCAGCATTTT. This chain joins TRBV7-8 and TRBJ1-5; 9 bases map to TRBD1. V trimming: 3 bases; J trimming: 5 bases; junction bases outside the gene matches: 2. This CDR3 has 14 amino acids. Germline V gives CDR1 SGHVS, CDR2 FQNEAQ.

The V call is TRBV20-1, the J call TRBJ2-3; 10 positions match TRBD1. V gave up 0 bases and J gave up 4 bases; unmatched junction bases: 10. CDR1 DFQATT and CDR2 SNEGSKA come from the germline V gene (reference sequence). The CDR3 contains 17 residues. CDR3 sequence reads: CSARDLRTGGFPDTQYF. The DNA for the CDR3 is TGCAGTGCTAGAGATCTGCGGACAGGGGGATTCCCAGATACGCAGTATTTT.

The chain combines TRBV9 with TRBJ1-2, with 10 nucleotides matching TRBD1. Trimming removed 3 bases from V and 7 bases from J; junction bases left unmatched: 6. CDR3 length: 14 residues. The germline V gene encodes CDR1 SGDLS and CDR2 YYNGEE. For the CDR3, the DNA is TGTGCCAGCAGCGACGACCGGACAGGGGGTGGCTACACCTTC. Protein: CASSDDRTGGGYTF.

This clonotype was counted a few times. V gene TRBV2 combines with J gene TRBJ2-1; 9 bases line up with TRBD2. CDR3 length: 16 amino acids. Per germline, CDR1 SNHLY and CDR2 FYNNEI. After removal of 2 bases from V and 6 bases from J, the junction contained 8 bases not matched to a gene. The CDR3 region has the DNA TGTGCCAGCAGTGAATCGGCGGGGGGGCCTTCCAATGAGCAGTTCTTC. Its protein is CASSESAGGPSNEQFF.

The V call is TRBV10-3, the J call TRBJ2-1; 10 bases agree with TRBD2. Germline V gene sequence: CDR1 ENHRY, CDR2 SYGVKD. The ends lost 6 bases at V and 8 bases at J; junction bases unmatched: 13. The CDR3 runs 16 residues. CDR3 in DNA: TGTGCCATCAGGCCGGGACTAGCGTTGAAGTTGGATGAGCAGTTCTTC. Translated: CAIRPGLALKLDEQFF.

This chain uses TRBV24-1 with TRBJ2-3, with D perhaps matching TRBD1 (6 bases). The CDR3 contains 17 residues. Trimming cost V 3 bases and J 2 bases, with 17 bases left between them. The germline V gene has CDR1 KGHDR and CDR2 SFDVKD. The chain's CDR3 is CATSDTVGDTHTDTQYF. CDR3 nucleotides: TGTGCCACCAGTGATACGGTGGGGGACACGCACACAGATACGCAGTATTTT.

This clonotype was seen ten or more times. This chain joins TRBV7-2 and TRBJ1-4; weak D call: TRBD1 (6 bases). The CDR3 consists of 16 residues. Trimming pared 1 base from V and 5 bases from J, leaving 14 bases between. CDR1 is SGHTA and CDR2 is FQGNSA in the germline V gene. For the CDR3, the DNA is TGTGCCAGCAGCTTAGGGGGGGGCGCTAGAAATGAAAAACTGTTTTTT. This codes for CASSLGGGARNEKLFF.

The J gene is TRBJ2-2, the V gene TRBV7-2, with 9 bases identical to TRBD1. The CDR3 runs to 15 residues. V shed 5 bases and J 6 bases; nucleotides not matched to a gene: 7. The germline gives CDR1 SGHTA, CDR2 FQGNSA. The CDR3, as DNA: TGTGCCAGCAGCCAGACAGGGGGAAATGCCGGGGAGCTGTTTTTT. This codes for CASSQTGGNAGELFF. Using reference TRBV7-2 and TRBJ2-2 for the parts outside the CDR3, the full variable domain is GAGVSQSPSNKVTEKGKDVELRCDPISGHTALYWYRQSLGQGLEFLIYFQGNSAPDKSGLPSDRFSAERTGGSVSTLTIQRTQQEDSAVYLCASSQTGGNAGELFFGEGSRLTVL.

This clonotype was detected ten times or more. V is TRBV10-3 and J is TRBJ1-5; D is possibly TRBD1 (5 bases). Germline V gene data show CDR1 as ENHRY and CDR2 as SYGVKD. V lost 0 bases and J lost 7, with 10 bases in between. The CDR3 totals 14 residues. CDR3 region: CAISESSDTQPQHF. CDR3 coding DNA: TGTGCCATCAGTGAGTCTTCGGACACCCAGCCCCAGCATTTT.